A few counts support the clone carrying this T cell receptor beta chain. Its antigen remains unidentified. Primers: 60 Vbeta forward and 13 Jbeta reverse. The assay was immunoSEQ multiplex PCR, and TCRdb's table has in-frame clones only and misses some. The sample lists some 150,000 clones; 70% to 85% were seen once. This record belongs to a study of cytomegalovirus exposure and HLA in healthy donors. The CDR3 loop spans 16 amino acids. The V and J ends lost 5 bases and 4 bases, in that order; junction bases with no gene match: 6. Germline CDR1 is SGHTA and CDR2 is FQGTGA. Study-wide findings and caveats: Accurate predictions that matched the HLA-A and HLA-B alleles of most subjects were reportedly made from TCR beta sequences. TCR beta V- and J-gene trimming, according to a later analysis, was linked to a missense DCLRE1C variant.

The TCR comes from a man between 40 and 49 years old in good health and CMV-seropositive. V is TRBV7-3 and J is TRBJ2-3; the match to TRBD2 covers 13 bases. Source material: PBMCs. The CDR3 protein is CASSPGLAGVSDTQYF. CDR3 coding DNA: TGTGCCAGCAGCCCTGGACTAGCGGGGGTTTCAGATACGCAGTATTTT.